This T cell receptor beta chain emerged from a study of cytomegalovirus exposure and HLA in healthy donors. Germline CDR1 reads SGHDT; CDR2 reads YYEEEE. The CDR3 is 12 amino acids. Trimming cost V 0 bases and J 8 bases, with 6 bases left between them. Using immunoSEQ multiplex PCR, the repertoire was profiled, and TCRdb retains in-frame clones only, with some absent. In the table there are roughly 60,000 clones, 90% to 97% of which are singletons. This chain uses TRBV5-6 with TRBJ2-1; no reliable D call. Sequencing was carried out using PBMCs. The sequence was collected from a man aged 18 to 30 in good health and CMV-seronegative. The CDR3 protein is CASSLASYEQFF. DNA for the CDR3: TGTGCCAGCAGCTTGGCCAGTTATGAGCAGTTCTTC.